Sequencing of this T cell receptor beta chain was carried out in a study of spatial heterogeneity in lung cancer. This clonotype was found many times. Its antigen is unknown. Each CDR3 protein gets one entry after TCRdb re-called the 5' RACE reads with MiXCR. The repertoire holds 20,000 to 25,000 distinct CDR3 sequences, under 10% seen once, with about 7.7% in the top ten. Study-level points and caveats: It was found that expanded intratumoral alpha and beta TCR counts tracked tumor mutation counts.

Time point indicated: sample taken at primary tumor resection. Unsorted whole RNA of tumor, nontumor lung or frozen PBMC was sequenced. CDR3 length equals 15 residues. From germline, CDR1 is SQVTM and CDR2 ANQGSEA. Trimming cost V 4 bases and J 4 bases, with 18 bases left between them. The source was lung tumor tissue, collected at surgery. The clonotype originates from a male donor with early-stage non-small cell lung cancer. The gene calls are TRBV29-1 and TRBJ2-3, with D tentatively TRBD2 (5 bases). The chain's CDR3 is CSVGGARRRADTQYF. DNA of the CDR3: TGCAGCGTTGGGGGAGCGCGAAGGAGAGCAGATACGCAGTATTTT.